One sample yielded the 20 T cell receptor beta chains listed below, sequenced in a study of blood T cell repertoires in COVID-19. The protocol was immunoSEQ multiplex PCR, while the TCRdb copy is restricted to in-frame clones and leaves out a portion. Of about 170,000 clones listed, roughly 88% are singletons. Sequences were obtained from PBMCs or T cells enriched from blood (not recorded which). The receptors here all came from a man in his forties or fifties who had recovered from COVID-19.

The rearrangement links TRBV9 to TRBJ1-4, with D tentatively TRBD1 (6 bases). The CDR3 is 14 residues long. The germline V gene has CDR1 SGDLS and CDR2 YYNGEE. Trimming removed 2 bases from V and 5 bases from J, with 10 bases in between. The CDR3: CASSVTGPNEKLFF. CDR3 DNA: TGTGCCAGCAGCGTGACAGGCCCCAATGAAAAACTGTTTTTT.

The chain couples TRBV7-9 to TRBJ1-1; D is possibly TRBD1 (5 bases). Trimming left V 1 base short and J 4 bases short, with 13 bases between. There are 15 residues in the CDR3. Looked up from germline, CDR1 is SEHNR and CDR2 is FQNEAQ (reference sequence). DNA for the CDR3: TGTGCCAGCAGCTTAGTTACGGGGGTGGGCACTGAAGCTTTCTTT. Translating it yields CASSLVTGVGTEAFF.

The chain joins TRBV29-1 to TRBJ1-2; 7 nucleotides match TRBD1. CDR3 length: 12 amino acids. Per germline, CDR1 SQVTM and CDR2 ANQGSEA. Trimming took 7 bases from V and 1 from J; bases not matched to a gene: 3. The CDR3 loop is CSGGQSNYGYTF. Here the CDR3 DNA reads TGCAGCGGGGGACAGAGTAACTATGGCTACACCTTC.

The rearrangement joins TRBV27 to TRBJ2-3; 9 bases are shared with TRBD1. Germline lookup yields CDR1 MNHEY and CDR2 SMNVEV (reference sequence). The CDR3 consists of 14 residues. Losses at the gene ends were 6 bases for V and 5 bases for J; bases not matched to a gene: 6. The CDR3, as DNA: TGTGCCAGCAGACTACAGGGGGCGAGAGATACGCAGTATTTT. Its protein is CASRLQGARDTQYF.

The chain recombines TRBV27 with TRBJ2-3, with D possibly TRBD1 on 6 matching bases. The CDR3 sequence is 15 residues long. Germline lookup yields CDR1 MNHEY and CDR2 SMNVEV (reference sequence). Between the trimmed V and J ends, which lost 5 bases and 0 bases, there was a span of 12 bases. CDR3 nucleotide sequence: TGTGCCAGCAGTCAGGGGCGGTCTAGCACAGATACGCAGTATTTT. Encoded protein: CASSQGRSSTDTQYF.

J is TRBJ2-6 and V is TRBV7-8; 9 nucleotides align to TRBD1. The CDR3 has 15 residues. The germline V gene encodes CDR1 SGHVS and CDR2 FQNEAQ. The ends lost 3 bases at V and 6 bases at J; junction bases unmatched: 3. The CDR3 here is CASSFRDRVANVLTF. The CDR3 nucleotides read TGTGCCAGCAGCTTCCGGGACAGGGTGGCCAACGTCCTGACTTTC.

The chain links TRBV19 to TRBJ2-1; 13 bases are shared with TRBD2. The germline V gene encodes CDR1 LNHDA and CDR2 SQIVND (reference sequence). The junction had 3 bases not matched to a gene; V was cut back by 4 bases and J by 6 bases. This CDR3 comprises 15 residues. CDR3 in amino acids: CASSKTSGGINEQFF. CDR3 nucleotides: TGTGCCAGTAGTAAGACTAGCGGGGGGATCAATGAGCAGTTCTTC.

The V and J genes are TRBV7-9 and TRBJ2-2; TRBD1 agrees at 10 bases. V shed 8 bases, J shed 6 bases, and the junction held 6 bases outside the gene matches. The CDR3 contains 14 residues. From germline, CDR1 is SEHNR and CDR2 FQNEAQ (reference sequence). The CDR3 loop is CASGGQGMAGELFF. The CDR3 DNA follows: TGTGCCAGCGGGGGACAGGGGATGGCCGGGGAGCTGTTTTTT.

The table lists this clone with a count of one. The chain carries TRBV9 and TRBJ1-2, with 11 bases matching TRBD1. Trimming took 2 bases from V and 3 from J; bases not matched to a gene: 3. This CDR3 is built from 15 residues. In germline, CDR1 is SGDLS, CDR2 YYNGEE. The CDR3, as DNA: TGTGCCAGCAGCGTTGGACAGGGGGCATACTATGGCTACACCTTC. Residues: CASSVGQGAYYGYTF.

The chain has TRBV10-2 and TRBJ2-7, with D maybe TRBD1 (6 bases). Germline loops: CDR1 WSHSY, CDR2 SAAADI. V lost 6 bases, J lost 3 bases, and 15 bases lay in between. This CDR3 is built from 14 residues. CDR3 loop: CASRDSRFDYEQYF. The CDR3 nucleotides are TGCGCCAGCAGGGACAGCCGATTCGACTACGAGCAGTACTTC.

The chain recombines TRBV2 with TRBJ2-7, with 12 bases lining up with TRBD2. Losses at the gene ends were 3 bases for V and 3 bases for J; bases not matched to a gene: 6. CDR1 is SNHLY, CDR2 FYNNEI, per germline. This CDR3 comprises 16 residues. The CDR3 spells CASSEGKTSGGYEQYF. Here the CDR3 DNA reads TGTGCCAGCAGTGAGGGGAAGACTAGCGGGGGCTACGAGCAGTACTTC.

The CDR3 spells CASSLLKSGTGSRYTF. CDR3 nucleotide sequence: TGTGCCAGCAGTTTACTTAAGTCCGGGACAGGGTCGCGCTACACCTTC. The chain uses TRBV28 and TRBJ1-2, with 9 positions matching TRBD1. The length of the CDR3 is 16 residues. J was trimmed by 9 bases and V by 2 bases; bases with no gene match: 13. The V gene's germline CDR1 is MDHEN and CDR2 SYDVKM.

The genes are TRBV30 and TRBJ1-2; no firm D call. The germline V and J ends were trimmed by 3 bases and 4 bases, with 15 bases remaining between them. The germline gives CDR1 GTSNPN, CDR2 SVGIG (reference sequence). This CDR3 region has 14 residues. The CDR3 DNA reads TGTGCCTGGAGGGATCAAGCACAGATCTATGGCTACACCTTC. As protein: CAWRDQAQIYGYTF.

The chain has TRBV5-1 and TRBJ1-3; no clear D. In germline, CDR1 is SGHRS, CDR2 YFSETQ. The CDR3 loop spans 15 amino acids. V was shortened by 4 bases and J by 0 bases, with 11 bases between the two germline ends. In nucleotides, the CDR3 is TGCGCCAGCAGCACCGACTCTTTCTCTGGAAACACCATATATTTT. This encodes CASSTDSFSGNTIYF.

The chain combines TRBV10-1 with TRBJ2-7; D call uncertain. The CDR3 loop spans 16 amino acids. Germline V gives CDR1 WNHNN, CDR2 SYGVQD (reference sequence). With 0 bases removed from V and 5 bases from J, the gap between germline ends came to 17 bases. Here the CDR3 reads CASSESPPRPRDEQYF. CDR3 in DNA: TGCGCCAGCAGTGAGTCCCCCCCCAGGCCGCGAGACGAGCAGTACTTC.

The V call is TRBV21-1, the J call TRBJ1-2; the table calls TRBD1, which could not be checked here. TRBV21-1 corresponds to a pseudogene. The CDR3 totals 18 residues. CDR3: CASSKDSAVQGAFYGYTF. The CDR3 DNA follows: TGTGCCAGCAGCAAAGATTCTGCTGTACAGGGGGCCTTCTATGGCTACACCTTC.

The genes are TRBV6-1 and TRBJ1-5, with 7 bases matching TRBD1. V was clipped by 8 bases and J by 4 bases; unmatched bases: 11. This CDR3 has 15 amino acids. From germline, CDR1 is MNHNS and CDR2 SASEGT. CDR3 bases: TGTGCCAGCCTTCGGCACAGGGGTTATAATCAGCCCCAGCATTTT. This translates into CASLRHRGYNQPQHF.

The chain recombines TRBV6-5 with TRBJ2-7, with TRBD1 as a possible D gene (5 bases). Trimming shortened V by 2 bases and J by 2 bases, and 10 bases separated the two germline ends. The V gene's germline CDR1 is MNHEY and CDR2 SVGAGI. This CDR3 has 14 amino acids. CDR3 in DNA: TGTGCCAGCAGTTACAGCCAGGGTCCCTACGAGCAGTACTTC. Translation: CASSYSQGPYEQYF.

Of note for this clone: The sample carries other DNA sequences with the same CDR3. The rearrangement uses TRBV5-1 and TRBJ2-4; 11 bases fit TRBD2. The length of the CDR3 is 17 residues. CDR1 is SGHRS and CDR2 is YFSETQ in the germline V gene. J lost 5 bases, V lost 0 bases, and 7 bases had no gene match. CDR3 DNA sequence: TGCGCCAGCAGCTTGGCTGGTAGCGGGGGGGCCCAAAACATTCAGTACTTC. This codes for CASSLAGSGGAQNIQYF. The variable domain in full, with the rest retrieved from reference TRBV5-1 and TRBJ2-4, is KAGVTQTPRYLIKTRGQQVTLSCSPISGHRSVSWYQQTPGQGLQFLFEYFSETQRNKGNFPGRFSGRQFSNSRSEMNVSTLELGDSALYLCASSLAGSGGAQNIQYFGAGTRLSVL.

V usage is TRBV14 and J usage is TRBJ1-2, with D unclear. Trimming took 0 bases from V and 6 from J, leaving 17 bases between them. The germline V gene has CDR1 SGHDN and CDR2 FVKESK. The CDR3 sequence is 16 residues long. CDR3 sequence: CASSQDDVPRRNGYTF. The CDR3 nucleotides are TGTGCCAGCAGCCAAGATGACGTACCGCGGAGAAATGGCTACACCTTC. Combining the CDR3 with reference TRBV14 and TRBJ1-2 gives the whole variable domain EAGVTQFPSHSVIEKGQTVTLRCDPISGHDNLYWYRRVMGKEIKFLLHFVKESKQDESGMPNNRFLAERTGGTYSTLKVQPAELEDSGVYFCASSQDDVPRRNGYTFGSGTRLTVV.